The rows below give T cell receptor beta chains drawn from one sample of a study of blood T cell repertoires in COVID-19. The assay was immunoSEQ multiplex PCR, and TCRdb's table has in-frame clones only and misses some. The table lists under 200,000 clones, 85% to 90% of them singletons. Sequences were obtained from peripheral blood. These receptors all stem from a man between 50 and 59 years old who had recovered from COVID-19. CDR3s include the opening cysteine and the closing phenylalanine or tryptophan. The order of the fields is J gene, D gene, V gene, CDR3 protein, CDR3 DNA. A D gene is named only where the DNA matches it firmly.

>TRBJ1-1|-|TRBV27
CASRERGGAEAFF
TGTGCCAGCAGGGAACGGGGGGGGGCTGAAGCTTTCTTT
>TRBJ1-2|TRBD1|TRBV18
CASSPAQGGGYTF
TGTGCCAGCTCACCAGCTCAGGGGGGCGGCTACACCTTC
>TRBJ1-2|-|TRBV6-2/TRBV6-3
CASSQTENYGYTF
TGTGCCAGCAGCCAGACAGAAAACTATGGCTACACCTTC
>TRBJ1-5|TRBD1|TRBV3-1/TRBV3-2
CASSPDRALPPHQPQHF
TGTGCCAGCAGCCCAGACAGGGCCCTTCCACCCCATCAGCCCCAGCATTTT
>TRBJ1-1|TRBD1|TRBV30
CAWSVIAGGNTEAFF
TGTGCCTGGAGTGTAATCGCAGGGGGGAACACTGAAGCTTTCTTT
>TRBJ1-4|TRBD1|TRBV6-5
CASRETGFEEKLFF
TGTGCCAGCAGGGAGACAGGGTTTGAGGAAAAACTGTTTTTT
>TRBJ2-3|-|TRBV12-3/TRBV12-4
CASSFQGDTQYF
TGTGCCAGCAGTTTCCAGGGCGATACGCAGTATTTT
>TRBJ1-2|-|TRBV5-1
CASSGDAGGYTF
TGCGCCAGCAGCGGGGACGCGGGGGGCTACACCTTC
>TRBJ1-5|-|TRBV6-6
CASREGPAVGSPQHF
TGTGCCAGCAGGGAGGGGCCAGCCGTAGGTAGTCCCCAGCATTTT
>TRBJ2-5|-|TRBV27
CASRDFPSGETQYF
TGTGCCAGCAGGGACTTCCCCTCGGGGGAGACCCAGTACTTC
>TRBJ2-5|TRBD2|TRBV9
CASSPREGRRETQYF
TGTGCCAGCAGCCCCCGGGAGGGGAGGAGAGAGACCCAGTACTTC
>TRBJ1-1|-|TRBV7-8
CASSLKRNTEAFF
TGTGCCAGCAGCTTAAAGAGGAACACTGAAGCTTTCTTT
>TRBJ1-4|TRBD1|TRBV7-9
CASSLVKGAIEKLFF
TGTGCCAGCAGCTTAGTGAAGGGGGCTATTGAAAAACTGTTTTTT
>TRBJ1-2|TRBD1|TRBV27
CASSRGQGYGYTF
TGTGCCAGCAGTCGGGGACAGGGCTATGGCTACACCTTC
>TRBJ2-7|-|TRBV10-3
CAIADPGAYEQYF
TGTGCCATCGCGGACCCAGGGGCCTACGAGCAGTACTTC
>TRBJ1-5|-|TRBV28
CASSLLSTAGKISNQPQHF
TGTGCCAGCAGTTTACTGTCGACGGCAGGGAAGATCAGCAATCAGCCCCAGCATTTT
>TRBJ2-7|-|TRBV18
CASSPNFQGTTYEQYF
TGTGCCAGCTCACCAAACTTCCAGGGAACCACCTACGAGCAGTACTTC
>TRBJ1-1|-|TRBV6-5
CASSAQESGDTEAFF
TGTGCCAGCAGCGCCCAAGAGTCGGGGGACACTGAAGCTTTCTTT